Described below is a single T cell receptor beta chain sequence and its context. Its target is unknown. Since all of the isolated RNA was reverse transcribed, expressed TCRB transcripts were what got sequenced. Naive, central memory and regulatory T cell samples yielded roughly 3.6 million reads on average. Clones were sequenced by immunoSEQ multiplex PCR, and TCRdb holds only the in-frame ones, with some missing. The table shows roughly 450,000 clones, with about 10% occurring only once. The data were obtained in a study of beta chain features in type 1 diabetes. Looking at the study overall: Comparable age, gender and cell yields were observed in patients relative to healthy donors. Study-level results: Compared with healthy donors, patients appeared to share more similar naive, central memory and regulatory TCRB repertoires. Any HLA effect on TCRB rearrangement was left unresolved by small sub-analyses.

The source material was naive CD4+ T cells from blood. The source is a woman between 18 and 30 years old in good health.

CDR3 protein: CASSLFQRDTQYF. Written as DNA, the CDR3 is TGTGCCAGCAGCTTGTTCCAAAGAGATACGCAGTATTTT. The rearrangement joins TRBV7-9 to TRBJ2-3, with no clear D. V lost 3 bases and J 5 bases, leaving 9 bases between the germline ends. CDR1 SEHNR and CDR2 FQNEAQ come from the germline V gene (reference sequence). This CDR3 is 13 amino acids long.